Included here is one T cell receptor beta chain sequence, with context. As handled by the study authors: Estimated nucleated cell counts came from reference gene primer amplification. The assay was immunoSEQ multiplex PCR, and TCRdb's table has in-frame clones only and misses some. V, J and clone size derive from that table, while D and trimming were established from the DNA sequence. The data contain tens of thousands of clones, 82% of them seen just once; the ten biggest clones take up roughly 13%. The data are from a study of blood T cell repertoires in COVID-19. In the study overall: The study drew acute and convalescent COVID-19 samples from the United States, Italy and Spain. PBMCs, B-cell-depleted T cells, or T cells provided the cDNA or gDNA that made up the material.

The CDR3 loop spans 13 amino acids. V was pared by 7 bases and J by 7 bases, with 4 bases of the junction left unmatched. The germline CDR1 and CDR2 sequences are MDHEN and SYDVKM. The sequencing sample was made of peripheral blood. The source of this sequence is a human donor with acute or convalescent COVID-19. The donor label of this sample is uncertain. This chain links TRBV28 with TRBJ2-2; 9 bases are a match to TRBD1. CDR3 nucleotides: TGTGCCAGCAAACAGGGGGCCGTCGGGGAGCTGTTTTTT. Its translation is CASKQGAVGELFF.